A selection of T cell receptor beta chains follows, all from one sample in a study of T cells in Graves' hyperthyroidism and ophthalmopathy. TCRdb used MiXCR to reprocess the multiplex PCR reads, holding one entry per CDR3 protein. In the table there are roughly 200,000 distinct CDR3 sequences, less than 20% of which are singletons. Sequenced input: blood. These receptors all stem from a woman aged 45 to 65 with Graves' hyperthyroidism. Both conserved end residues are part of each CDR3. The order of the fields is J gene, V gene, clone size, D gene, CDR3 DNA, CDR3 protein. D genes are given only for firm matches. Only some rows state a clone size, as once, few, many or a class for expanded clones.

>TRBJ2-5|TRBV28|many|.
TGTGCCAGCAGCTCGCCGATACAGGGCGCCCAAGAGACCCAGTACTTC
CASSSPIQGAQETQYF
>TRBJ2-7|TRBV6-1|.|TRBD1
TGTGCCAGCACCCCCCGTGGACAGGGGACCTACGAGCAGTACTTC
CASTPRGQGTYEQYF
>TRBJ2-3|TRBV10-1|many|TRBD2
TGCGCCAGCAGTGAGTTTCAGGCTAGCGGAGGCACCACAGATACGCAGTATTTT
CASSEFQASGGTTDTQYF
>TRBJ1-1|TRBV6-4|.|.
TGTGCCAGCAGTGTTGAGGCCTACCACACTGAAGCTTTCTTT
CASSVEAYHTEAFF
>TRBJ2-7|TRBV10-2|many|.
TGCGCCAGCAGTCCGGCGGGCCTCTCCTACGAGCAGTACTTC
CASSPAGLSYEQYF
>TRBJ2-1|TRBV20-1|.|TRBD2
TGCAGTGCTAGAGATAGGGAGGGACTCGGCAATGAGCAGTTCTTC
CSARDREGLGNEQFF
>TRBJ2-2|TRBV28|few|.
TGTGCCAGCAGTTTTGGTGGGACCAACGGGGAGCTGTTTTTT
CASSFGGTNGELFF
>TRBJ1-1|TRBV9|many|.
TGTGCCAGCAGCCTGATACAGGGAAAAGGCACTGAAGCTTTCTTT
CASSLIQGKGTEAFF
>TRBJ2-3|TRBV18|once|TRBD1
TGTGCCAGCTCACCAAAGGGACAGGGCACAGATACGCAGTATTTT
CASSPKGQGTDTQYF
>TRBJ2-4|TRBV20-1|many|.
TGCAGTGCTAGAGACAGGGGAAACATTCAGTACTTC
CSARDRGNIQYF
>TRBJ2-1|TRBV7-3|.|TRBD2
TGTGCCAGCAGCCCAAGCGGGGAAAGCTCCTACAATGAGCAGTTCTTC
CASSPSGESSYNEQFF
>TRBJ2-5|TRBV14|few|.
TGTGCCAGCAGCCAAGTAGGGACCCAGTACTTC
CASSQVGTQYF
>TRBJ1-3|TRBV7-9|few|.
TGTGCCAGCAGTCCTCAGGGGACCTCTGGAAACACCATATATTTT
CASSPQGTSGNTIYF
>TRBJ2-4|TRBV6-1|.|TRBD1
TGTGCCAGCAGTGATCCCGGGACAGGGGGGATACCTCGAAACATTCAGTACTTC
CASSDPGTGGIPRNIQYF
>TRBJ1-1|TRBV7-2|many|.
TGTGCCAGCAGCCAGGACAATCTGAACACTGAAGCTTTCTTT
CASSQDNLNTEAFF
>TRBJ1-5|TRBV20-1|many|TRBD1
TGCAGTGTCATACAGGGGGCGGATCAGCCCCAGCATTTT
CSVIQGADQPQHF
>TRBJ2-1|TRBV7-3|many|.
TGTGCCAGCAGCCCGGCCCTTGGGCCCTACAATGAGCAGTTCTTC
CASSPALGPYNEQFF
>TRBJ1-2|TRBV30|.|.
TGTGCCTGGAGTGTACTGACCGGTGGGGCTGGCTACACCTTC
CAWSVLTGGAGYTF
>TRBJ2-1|TRBV7-2|many|.
TGTGCCAGCAGTCCCGTCCAGTATCGTGAGCAGTTCTTC
CASSPVQYREQFF
>TRBJ2-2|TRBV5-1|many|TRBD2
TGCGCCAGCAGCTTGAATGAGGGAGGGCCGAGCGGGGAGCTGTTTTTT
CASSLNEGGPSGELFF
>TRBJ1-2|TRBV27|many|.
TGTGCCAGCAGTTTATATTTGGGGTACGACTATGGCTACACCTTC
CASSLYLGYDYGYTF
>TRBJ2-7|TRBV10-1|many|TRBD2
TGCGCCAGCAGTGAGGCTAGCGGGAGTGTTCCGCAGTACTTC
CASSEASGSVPQYF
>TRBJ2-7|TRBV6-1|.|.
TGTGCCAGCAGTGAATTCCGGGGATCTGGCTACGAGCAGTACTTC
CASSEFRGSGYEQYF
>TRBJ1-5|TRBV6-1|many|.
TGTGCCAGCAGGTCGAGCGCAGGGAAGCCCCAGCATTTT
CASRSSAGKPQHF
>TRBJ2-1|TRBV9|few|.
TGTGCCAGCAGCACCCAGGGGGGGGTTGATGAGCAGTTCTTC
CASSTQGGVDEQFF
>TRBJ2-3|TRBV28|many|TRBD2
TGTGCCAGCAGTCAAGTCGGGACTAGCGGGAGAACAGATACGCAGTATTTT
CASSQVGTSGRTDTQYF
>TRBJ1-2|TRBV20-1|.|.
TGCAGTGCCCGGAGTGCCCAAGACTATGGCTACACCTTC
CSARSAQDYGYTF
>TRBJ2-3|TRBV30|few|.
TGTGCCTGGGCCGCTGTAGATACGCAGTATTTT
CAWAAVDTQYF
>TRBJ1-2|TRBV5-1|.|TRBD1
TGCGCCAGCAGAGATCCGGGACAGGGAACTGGCGGCTACACCTTC
CASRDPGQGTGGYTF
>TRBJ2-5|TRBV7-3|many|.
TGTGCCAGCAGCTTAAGTGGTTCGCAGGGAGTGGGGGAGACCCAGTACTTC
CASSLSGSQGVGETQYF
>TRBJ1-2|TRBV7-9|.|.
TGTGCCAGCAGCTTAGGTGGTCGGGGAGATCCCTATGGCTACACCTTC
CASSLGGRGDPYGYTF
>TRBJ2-2|TRBV12-5|.|TRBD2
TGTGCTAGTGGTTTGGCCCCGGAAACGTGGACTAGCGGGATCACCGGGGAGCTGTTTTTT
CASGLAPETWTSGITGELFF
>TRBJ2-7|TRBV12-3/TRBV12-4|many|TRBD2
TGTGCCAGCAGTTTGGGACTAGCGGGAGGGCCGGGAGAGCAGTACTTC
CASSLGLAGGPGEQYF
>TRBJ2-1|TRBV6-1|.|TRBD2
TGTGCCAGCAGTGGGGGGACTAGCGGGAGGAGTCCCTACAATGAGCAGTTCTTC
CASSGGTSGRSPYNEQFF
>TRBJ1-5|TRBV2|.|.
TGTGCCAGCAGTGGTGAGAGCAATCAGCCCCAGCATTTT
CASSGESNQPQHF
>TRBJ2-3|TRBV11-2|many|TRBD2
TGTGCCAGCAGCCCACATCCAATACTAGCGGATAGCACAGATACGCAGTATTTT
CASSPHPILADSTDTQYF
>TRBJ2-7|TRBV6-1|many|.
TGTGCCAGCAGTAAGGTCCCCAAGCCAGACTACGAGCAGTACTTC
CASSKVPKPDYEQYF
>TRBJ2-5|TRBV5-6|.|.
TGTGCCAGCAGCTTGGTGGTTCAGGAGTACCAAGAGACCCAGTACTTC
CASSLVVQEYQETQYF
>TRBJ2-7|TRBV5-6|many|TRBD1
TGTGCCAGCAGCCCACCCGGGACAGCCTCCTCCTACGAGCAGTACTTC
CASSPPGTASSYEQYF
>TRBJ1-2|TRBV5-1|few|.
TGCGCCAGCAGCTTGGTACAGGGCCAGTCGAATGGCTACACCTTC
CASSLVQGQSNGYTF
>TRBJ1-5|TRBV6-5|few|.
TGTGCCAGCAGTTACTCTAGGGGGGGAAATCAGCCCCAGCATTTT
CASSYSRGGNQPQHF
>TRBJ2-1|TRBV28|many|.
TGTGCCAGCAGTTTTTTTGAGAGAAGCTCCTACAATGAGCAGTTCTTC
CASSFFERSSYNEQFF